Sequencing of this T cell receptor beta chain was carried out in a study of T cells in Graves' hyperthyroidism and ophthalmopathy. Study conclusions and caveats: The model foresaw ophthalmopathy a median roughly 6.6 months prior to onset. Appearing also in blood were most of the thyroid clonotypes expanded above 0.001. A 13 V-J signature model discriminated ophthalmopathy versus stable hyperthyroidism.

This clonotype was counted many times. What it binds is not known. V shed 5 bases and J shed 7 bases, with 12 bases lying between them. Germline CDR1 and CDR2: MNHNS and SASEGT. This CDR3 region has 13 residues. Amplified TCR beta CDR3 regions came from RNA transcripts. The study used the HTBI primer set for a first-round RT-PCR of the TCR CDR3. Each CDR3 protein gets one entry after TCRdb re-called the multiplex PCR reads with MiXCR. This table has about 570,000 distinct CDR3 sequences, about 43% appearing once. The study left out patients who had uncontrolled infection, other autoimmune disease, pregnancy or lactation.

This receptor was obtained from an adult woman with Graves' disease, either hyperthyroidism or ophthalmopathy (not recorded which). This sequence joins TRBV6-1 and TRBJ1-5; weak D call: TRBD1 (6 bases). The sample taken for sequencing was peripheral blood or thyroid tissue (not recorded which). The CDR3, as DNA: TGTGCCAGCAGTTTCAGGGGACCCCAGCCCCAGCATTTT. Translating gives CASSFRGPQPQHF.